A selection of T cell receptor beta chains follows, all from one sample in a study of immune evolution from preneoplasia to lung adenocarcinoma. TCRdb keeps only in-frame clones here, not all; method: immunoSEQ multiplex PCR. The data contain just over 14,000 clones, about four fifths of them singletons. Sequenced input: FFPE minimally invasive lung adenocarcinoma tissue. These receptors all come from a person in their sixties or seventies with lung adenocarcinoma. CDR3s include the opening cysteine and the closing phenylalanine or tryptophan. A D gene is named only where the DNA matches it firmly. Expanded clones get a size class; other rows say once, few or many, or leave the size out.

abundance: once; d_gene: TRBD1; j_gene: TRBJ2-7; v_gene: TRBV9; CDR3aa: CASSVGGDRGYEQYF; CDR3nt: TGTGCCAGCAGCGTAGGAGGAGACAGGGGGTACGAGCAGTACTTC
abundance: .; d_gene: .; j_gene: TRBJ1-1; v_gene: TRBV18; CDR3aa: CASSPGADRYTEAFF; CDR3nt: TGTGCCAGCTCCCCCGGGGCAGACCGATACACTGAAGCTTTCTTT
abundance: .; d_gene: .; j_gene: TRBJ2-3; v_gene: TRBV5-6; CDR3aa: CASRPRQFADTQYF; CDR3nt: TGTGCCAGCAGGCCCCGGCAGTTCGCAGATACGCAGTATTTT
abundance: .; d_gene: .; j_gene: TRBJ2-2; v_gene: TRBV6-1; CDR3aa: CASSALEGTGELFF; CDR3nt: TGTGCCAGCAGTGCGCTTGAAGGAACCGGGGAGCTGTTTTTT
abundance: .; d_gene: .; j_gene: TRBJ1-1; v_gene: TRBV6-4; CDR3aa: CASSDRENTEAFF; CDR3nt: TGTGCCAGCAGTGACCGGGAGAACACTGAAGCTTTCTTT
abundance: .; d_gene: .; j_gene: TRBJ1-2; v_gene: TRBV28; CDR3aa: CASSFPQAYGYTF; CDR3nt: TGTGCCAGCAGTTTCCCACAGGCATATGGCTACACCTTC
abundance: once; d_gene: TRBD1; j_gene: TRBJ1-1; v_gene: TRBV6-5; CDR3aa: CASSLDRVVTEAFF; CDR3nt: TGTGCCAGCAGTCTGGACAGGGTAGTGACTGAAGCTTTCTTT
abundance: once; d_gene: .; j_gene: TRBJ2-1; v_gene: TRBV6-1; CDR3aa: CASSEARLAGTYNEQFF; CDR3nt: TGTGCCAGCAGTGAAGCGCGCTTGGCGGGGACCTACAATGAGCAGTTCTTC
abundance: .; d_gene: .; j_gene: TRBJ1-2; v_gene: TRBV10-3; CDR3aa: CAISESMIGAQLGYTF; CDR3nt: TGTGCCATCAGTGAGTCGATGATAGGGGCCCAACTAGGCTACACCTTC
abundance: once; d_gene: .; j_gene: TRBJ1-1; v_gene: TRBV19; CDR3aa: CASSIGAGSTTEAFF; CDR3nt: TGTGCCAGTAGTATAGGGGCAGGGTCAACCACTGAAGCTTTCTTT
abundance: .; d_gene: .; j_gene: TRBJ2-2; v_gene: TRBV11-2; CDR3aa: CASSLAGAVGELFF; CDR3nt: TGTGCCAGCAGCTTAGCGGGAGCGGTCGGGGAGCTGTTTTTT
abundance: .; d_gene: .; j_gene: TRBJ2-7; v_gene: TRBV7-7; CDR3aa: CASSPTVDLHEQYF; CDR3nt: TGTGCTAGCAGCCCGACAGTTGACCTCCACGAGCAGTACTTC
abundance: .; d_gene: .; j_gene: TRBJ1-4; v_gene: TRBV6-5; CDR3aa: CASRRTVSNEKLFF; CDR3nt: TGTGCCAGCAGAAGGACAGTGAGTAATGAAAAACTGTTTTTT
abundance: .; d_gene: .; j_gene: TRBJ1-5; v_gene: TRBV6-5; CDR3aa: CASNVRGLYQPQHF; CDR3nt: TGTGCCAGCAACGTCAGGGGTCTATATCAGCCCCAGCATTTT
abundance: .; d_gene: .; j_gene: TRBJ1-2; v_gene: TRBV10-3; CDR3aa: CAISEVQLGGYTF; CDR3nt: TGTGCCATCAGTGAGGTACAACTAGGTGGCTACACCTTC
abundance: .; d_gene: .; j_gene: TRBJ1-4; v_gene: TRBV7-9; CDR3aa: CASSLVTTGRELFF; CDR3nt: TGTGCCAGCAGCTTAGTTACCACAGGGCGGGAACTGTTTTTT
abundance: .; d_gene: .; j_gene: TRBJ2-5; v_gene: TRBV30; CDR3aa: CAWSDLGTRRETQYF; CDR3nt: TGTGCCTGGAGCGACCTCGGGACGCGAAGAGAGACCCAGTACTTC
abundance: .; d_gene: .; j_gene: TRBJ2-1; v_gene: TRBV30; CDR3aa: CAWSVRVANEQFF; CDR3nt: TGTGCCTGGAGTGTAAGAGTGGCCAATGAGCAGTTCTTC
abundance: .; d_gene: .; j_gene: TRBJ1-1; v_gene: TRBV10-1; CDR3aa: CASSDSRGPWNTEAFF; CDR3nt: TGCGCCAGCAGTGACTCGCGGGGGCCTTGGAACACTGAAGCTTTCTTT
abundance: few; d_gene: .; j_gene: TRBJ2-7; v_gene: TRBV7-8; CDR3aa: CASSLAGRPYEQYF; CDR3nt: TGTGCCAGCAGCTTAGCGGGGCGGCCCTACGAGCAGTACTTC
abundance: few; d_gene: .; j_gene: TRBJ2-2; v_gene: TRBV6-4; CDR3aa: CASSVQDTGELFF; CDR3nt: TGTGCCAGCAGTGTTCAGGACACCGGGGAGCTGTTTTTT
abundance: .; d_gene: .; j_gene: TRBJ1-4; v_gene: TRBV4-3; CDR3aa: CASSQVVSGGGEKLFF; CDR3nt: TGCGCCAGCAGCCAAGTTGTCTCGGGGGGTGGTGAAAAACTGTTTTTT
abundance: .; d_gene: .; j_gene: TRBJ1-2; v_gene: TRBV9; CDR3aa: CASSRGGGYTF; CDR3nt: TGTGCCAGCAGCCGAGGGGGTGGCTACACCTTC
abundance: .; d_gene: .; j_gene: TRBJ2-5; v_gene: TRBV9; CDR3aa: CASSADISLETQYF; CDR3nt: TGTGCCAGCAGCGCCGACATTTCTTTGGAGACCCAGTACTTC
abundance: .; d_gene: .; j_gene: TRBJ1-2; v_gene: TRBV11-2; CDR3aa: CASSYGPKGSYTF; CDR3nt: TGTGCCAGCAGCTACGGGCCAAAAGGGAGCTACACCTTC
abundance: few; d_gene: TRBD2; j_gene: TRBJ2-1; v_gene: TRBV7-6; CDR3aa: CASSDLAGGPGEQFF; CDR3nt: TGTGCCAGCAGCGATCTAGCGGGAGGGCCCGGTGAGCAGTTCTTC
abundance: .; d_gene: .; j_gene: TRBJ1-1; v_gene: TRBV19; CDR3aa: CASSMGRGAEAFF; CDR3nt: TGTGCCAGTAGTATGGGGAGGGGCGCTGAAGCTTTCTTT
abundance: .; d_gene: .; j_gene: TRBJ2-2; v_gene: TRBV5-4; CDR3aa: CASSLSGELFF; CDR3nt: TGTGCCAGCAGCTTAAGTGGGGAGCTGTTTTTT
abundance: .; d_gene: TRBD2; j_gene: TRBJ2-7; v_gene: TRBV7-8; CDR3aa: CASSMQATGGEQYF; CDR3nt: TGTGCCAGCAGCATGCAAGCGACGGGGGGCGAGCAGTACTTC
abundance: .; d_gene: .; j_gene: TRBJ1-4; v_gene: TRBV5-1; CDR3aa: CASSLSREGEKLFF; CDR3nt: TGCGCCAGCAGCTTGAGTAGGGAGGGTGAAAAACTGTTTTTT
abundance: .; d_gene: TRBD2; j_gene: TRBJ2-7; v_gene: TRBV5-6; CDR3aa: CASSVTSGGVYEQYF; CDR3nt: TGTGCCAGCAGCGTCACTAGCGGGGGGGTTTACGAGCAGTACTTC
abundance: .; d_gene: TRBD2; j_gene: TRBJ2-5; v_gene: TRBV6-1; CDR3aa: CASSVSSGGTETQYF; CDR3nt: TGTGCCAGCAGTGTGTCTAGCGGGGGAACAGAGACCCAGTACTTC
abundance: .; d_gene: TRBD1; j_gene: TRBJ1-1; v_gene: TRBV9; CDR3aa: CASSAWDRMNTEAFF; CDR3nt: TGTGCCAGCAGCGCCTGGGACAGGATGAACACTGAAGCTTTCTTT
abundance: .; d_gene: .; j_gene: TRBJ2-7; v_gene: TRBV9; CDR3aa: CASSPLSLGGHEQYF; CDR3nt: TGTGCCAGCAGCCCGTTGAGTTTAGGGGGACACGAGCAGTACTTC
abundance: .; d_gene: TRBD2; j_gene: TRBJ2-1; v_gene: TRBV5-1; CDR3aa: CASYNRPGQPGLAGNEQFF; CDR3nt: TGCGCCAGCTACAACCGGCCGGGACAGCCGGGACTAGCGGGAAATGAGCAGTTCTTC
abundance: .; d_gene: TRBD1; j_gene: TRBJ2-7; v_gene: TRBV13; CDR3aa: CASSPRGQDSYEQYF; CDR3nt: TGTGCCAGCAGCCCCCGGGGACAGGACTCCTACGAGCAGTACTTC
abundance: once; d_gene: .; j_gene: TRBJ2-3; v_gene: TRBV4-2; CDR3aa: CASSAYTDTQYF; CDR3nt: TGTGCCAGCAGCGCCTACACAGATACGCAGTATTTT
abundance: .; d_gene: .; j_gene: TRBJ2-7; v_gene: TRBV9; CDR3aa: CASSAGTAGYEQYF; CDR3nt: TGTGCCAGCAGCGCCGGCACTGCTGGTTACGAGCAGTACTTC
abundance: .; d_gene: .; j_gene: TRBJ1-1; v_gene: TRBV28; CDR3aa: CASRPGLLNTEAFF; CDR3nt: TGTGCCAGCAGGCCGGGACTTTTGAACACTGAAGCTTTCTTT
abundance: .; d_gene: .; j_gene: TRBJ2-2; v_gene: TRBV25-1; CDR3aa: CASSEFFTGMNTGELFF; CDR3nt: TGTGCCAGCAGTGAATTCTTCACAGGGATGAACACCGGGGAGCTGTTTTTT
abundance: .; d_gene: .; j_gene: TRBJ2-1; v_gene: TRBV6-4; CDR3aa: CASSDGDHGEQFF; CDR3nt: TGTGCCAGCAGTGACGGGGACCACGGTGAGCAGTTCTTC
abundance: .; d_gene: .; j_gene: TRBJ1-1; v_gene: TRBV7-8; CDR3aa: CASSLVGGREGLAEAFF; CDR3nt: TGTGCCAGCAGCTTAGTTGGGGGGCGCGAGGGTTTGGCTGAAGCTTTCTTT
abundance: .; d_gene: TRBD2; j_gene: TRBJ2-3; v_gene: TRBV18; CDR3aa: CASSPRLAGEGDTQYF; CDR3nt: TGTGCCAGCTCACCCCGACTAGCGGGAGAGGGAGATACGCAGTATTTT
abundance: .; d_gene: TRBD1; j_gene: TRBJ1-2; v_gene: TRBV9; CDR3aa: CASSFYDRVSAYGYTF; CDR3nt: TGTGCCAGCAGCTTTTATGACAGGGTTAGTGCCTATGGCTACACCTTC
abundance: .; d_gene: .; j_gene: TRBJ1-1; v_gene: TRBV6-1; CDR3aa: CASSVGQRNTEAFF; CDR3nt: TGTGCCAGCAGTGTCGGACAGAGGAACACTGAAGCTTTCTTT
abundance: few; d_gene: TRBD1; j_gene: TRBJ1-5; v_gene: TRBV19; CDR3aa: CASSTLGTGGLGGNQPQHF; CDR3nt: TGTGCCAGTAGTACCCTCGGGACAGGGGGCCTAGGAGGCAATCAGCCCCAGCATTTT
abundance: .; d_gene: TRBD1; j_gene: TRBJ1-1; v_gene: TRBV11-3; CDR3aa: CASSLWDRGWNTEAFF; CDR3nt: TGTGCCAGCAGCTTATGGGACAGGGGGTGGAACACTGAAGCTTTCTTT
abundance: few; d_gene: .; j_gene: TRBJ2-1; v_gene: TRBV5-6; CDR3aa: CASSSSYLYNEQFF; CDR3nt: TGTGCCAGCAGCTCCTCCTACCTCTACAATGAGCAGTTCTTC
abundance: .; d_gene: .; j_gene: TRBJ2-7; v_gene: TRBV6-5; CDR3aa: CASTKPGHRPYEQYF; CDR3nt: TGTGCCAGCACCAAACCCGGACATCGACCTTACGAGCAGTACTTC
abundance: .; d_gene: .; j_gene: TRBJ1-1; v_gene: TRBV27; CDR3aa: CASSLDWGRTEAFF; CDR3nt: TGTGCCAGCAGTTTAGACTGGGGGCGGACTGAAGCTTTCTTT